The 32 T cell receptor beta chains below all came from one sample that was sequenced in a study of blood T cell repertoires in COVID-19. Measured with immunoSEQ multiplex PCR; TCRdb has only the in-frame clones, and not every one. The top ten clones hold approximately 13% of a sample with about 56,000 clones, around 80% of them seen once. Material: peripheral blood. These receptors all stem from a woman older than 75 with acute or convalescent COVID-19.

The chain has TRBV15 and TRBJ1-1; TRBD1 is a possible D gene (5 bases). The CDR3 has 14 residues. Germline loops: CDR1 LNHNV, CDR2 YYDKDF (reference sequence). Trimming stripped 2 bases from V and 1 base from J, with 8 bases between. CDR3 sequence: CATSRPQGNTEAFF. The CDR3 DNA follows: TGTGCCACCAGCAGACCGCAGGGGAACACTGAAGCTTTCTTT.

The chain couples TRBV5-1 to TRBJ2-3, with a possible D match to TRBD1 (6 bases). Germline lookup yields CDR1 SGHRS and CDR2 YFSETQ. Trimming shortened V by 4 bases and J by 4 bases, and 13 bases separated the two germline ends. The CDR3 is made up of 14 amino acids. The chain's CDR3 is CASSQQGRADTQYF. CDR3 coding DNA: TGCGCCAGCAGCCAACAGGGTAGGGCAGATACGCAGTATTTT. Drawing the rest from reference TRBV5-1 and TRBJ2-3, the complete variable domain is KAGVTQTPRYLIKTRGQQVTLSCSPISGHRSVSWYQQTPGQGLQFLFEYFSETQRNKGNFPGRFSGRQFSNSRSEMNVSTLELGDSALYLCASSQQGRADTQYFGPGTRLTVL.

V and J are TRBV12-5 and TRBJ2-2; D not resolved. The germline V gene has CDR1 LGHNT and CDR2 FRNRAP. V lost 0 bases, J lost 0 bases, and 11 bases lay in between. The CDR3 is 17 amino acids. CDR3 DNA: TGTGCTAGTGGTTTGGTGGTCAGGTCGACGAACACCGGGGAGCTGTTTTTT. Its translation: CASGLVVRSTNTGELFF. Full variable domain (missing parts from reference TRBV12-5 and TRBJ2-2): DARVTQTPRHKVTEMGQEVTMRCQPILGHNTVFWYRQTMMQGLELLAYFRNRAPLDDSGMPKDRFSAEMPDATLATLKIQPSEPRDSAVYFCASGLVVRSTNTGELFFGEGSRLTVL.

The chain couples TRBV7-2 to TRBJ2-7, with 9 bases identical to TRBD1. Germline-derived CDR1 and CDR2 are SGHTA and FQGNSA. V dropped 5 bases and J dropped 3; count of bases not matched to a gene: 5. This CDR3 is built from 14 residues. CDR3 region: CASSRGQGNYEQYF. Here the CDR3 DNA reads TGTGCCAGCAGCCGCGGACAGGGGAACTACGAGCAGTACTTC.

The chain couples TRBV2 to TRBJ2-5; 9 positions agree with TRBD2. After removal of 2 bases from V and 4 bases from J, the junction contained 5 bases not matched to a gene. The CDR3 is 15 amino acids. The germline V gene has CDR1 SNHLY and CDR2 FYNNEI. DNA of the CDR3: TGTGCCAGCAGTGAACATAGCGGGGGTTCAGAGACCCAGTACTTC. Its translation: CASSEHSGGSETQYF.

The chain recombines TRBV4-2 with TRBJ1-1; D is undetermined. The germline V gene has CDR1 LGHNA and CDR2 YNFKEQ. This CDR3 spans 15 amino acids. The germline V and J ends were trimmed by 0 bases and 3 bases, with 11 bases remaining between them. CDR3 protein: CASSQDLVRDTEAFF. The CDR3 region has the DNA TGTGCCAGCAGCCAAGATCTGGTTCGGGACACTGAAGCTTTCTTT.

J is TRBJ1-6 and V is TRBV29-1, with D unresolved. The V end was cut by 4 bases, the J end by 0 bases, with 10 bases between. Germline V gene lookup returns CDR1 SQVTM and CDR2 ANQGSEA. CDR3 length: 15 amino acids. The CDR3 DNA follows: TGCAGCGTTGGAGGGCGGAGCTCCTATAATTCACCCCTCCACTTT. It translates to CSVGGRSSYNSPLHF.

The chain couples TRBV15 to TRBJ1-4, with 9 nucleotides matching TRBD1. The CDR3 sequence is 18 residues long. The V gene end was trimmed by 0 bases and the J gene end by 8 bases; junction bases not matched to a gene: 13. Germline assignment: CDR1 LNHNV and CDR2 YYDKDF (reference sequence). DNA for the CDR3: TGTGCCACCAGCAGAGATTTAGGGACAGGGAAATTCGGGGAAAAACTGTTTTTT. Translation gives CATSRDLGTGKFGEKLFF. Full variable domain (rest looked up from reference TRBV15 and TRBJ1-4): DAMVIQNPRYQVTQFGKPVTLSCSQTLNHNVMYWYQQKSSQAPKLLFHYYDKDFNNEADTPDNFQSRRPNTSFCFLDIRSPGLGDTAMYLCATSRDLGTGKFGEKLFFGSGTQLSVL.

Comments on this clone: A junction end diverges from the germline sequence, so it may reflect a read error. The chain carries TRBV2 and TRBJ1-1; possible D gene TRBD1, 5 bases. Germline V gene data show CDR1 as SNHLY and CDR2 as FYNNEI. The CDR3 contains 14 residues. Here the CDR3 DNA reads TGCCGGACTAGCGGGACTAGTTGGGGCACTGAAGCTTTCTTT. This codes for CRTSGTSWGTEAFF.

This chain uses TRBV11-3 with TRBJ2-6; D remains unclear. CDR3 length: 16 amino acids. V was cut by 8 bases and J by 0 bases, with 14 bases left in between. The germline V gene has CDR1 SGHNT and CDR2 YENEEA. The CDR3 is CASDHRVASGANVLTF. The CDR3, as DNA: TGTGCCAGCGACCATCGGGTGGCCTCTGGGGCCAACGTCCTGACTTTC. The full variable domain, with the rest looked up from reference TRBV11-3 and TRBJ2-6, is EAGVVQSPRYKIIEKKQPVAFWCNPISGHNTLYWYLQNLGQGPELLIRYENEEAVDDSQLPKDRFSAERLKGVDSTLKIQPAELGDSAVYLCASDHRVASGANVLTFGAGSRLTVL.

The chain joins TRBV2 to TRBJ1-1; TRBD1 matches 9 bases. With V trimmed by 6 bases and J by 5 bases, 7 bases remained unmatched. The CDR3 is 14 amino acids. CDR1 and CDR2 from the germline V gene are SNHLY and FYNNEI. CDR3: CASRTDRGITEAFF. CDR3 coding DNA: TGTGCCAGCAGGACCGACAGGGGGATAACTGAAGCTTTCTTT.

This chain links TRBV4-1 with TRBJ1-1, with a tentative D call TRBD1 (6 bases). Germline-derived CDR1 and CDR2 are MGHRA and YSYEKL. V was cut by 4 bases and J by 1 base, with 10 bases left in between. CDR3 length: 14 amino acids. The CDR3 DNA reads as TGCGCCAGCAGCCTCAAACAGGGGAACACTGAAGCTTTCTTT. This codes for CASSLKQGNTEAFF.

The chain couples TRBV7-9 to TRBJ1-5; 10 bases align to TRBD1. This CDR3 region has 14 residues. Trimming cost V 5 bases and J 4 bases; bases outside gene matches: 2. Germline-derived CDR1 and CDR2 are SEHNR and FQNEAQ (reference sequence). DNA of the CDR3: TGTGCCAGCAGCGACAGGGGGCCGAATCAGCCCCAGCATTTT. Translation gives CASSDRGPNQPQHF.

This chain links TRBV2 with TRBJ2-7; 9 bases map to TRBD1. The germline CDR1 and CDR2 sequences are SNHLY and FYNNEI. This CDR3 contains 14 residues. V was pared by 7 bases and J by 5 bases, with 9 bases of the junction left unmatched. The CDR3 reads CASISDRGSHEQYF. In DNA form, the CDR3 reads TGTGCCAGCATCTCAGACAGGGGGTCGCACGAGCAGTACTTC.

This chain links TRBV3-1 (or the pseudogene TRBV3-2) with TRBJ2-1; D gene unclear. Trimming cost V 1 base and J 3 bases, with 7 bases left between them. The V gene's germline CDR1 is LGHDT and CDR2 YNNKEL (reference sequence). CDR3 size: 14 residues. The CDR3 sequence: CASSQGYIYNEQFF. CDR3 DNA sequence: TGTGCCAGCAGCCAAGGTTACATCTACAATGAGCAGTTCTTC.

This clone appeared a few times. This chain uses TRBV6-2 or TRBV6-3 with TRBJ2-2; 8 bases line up with TRBD2. The CDR3 is 16 amino acids. V gave up 5 bases and J gave up 6 bases; unmatched junction bases: 11. Germline lookup yields CDR1 MNHEY and CDR2 SVGEGT. In nucleotides, the CDR3 is TGTGCCAGCAGTCTACGGGGGGGGCCCCCGGCCGGGGAGCTGTTTTTT. It codes for CASSLRGGPPAGELFF.

V and J are TRBV24-1 and TRBJ2-2; D is uncertain. The CDR3 contains 13 residues. CDR1 is KGHDR, CDR2 SFDVKD, per germline. The V and J ends lost 7 bases and 1 base respectively, with 6 bases between them. DNA of the CDR3: TGTGCCACCAGACAGTTGAACACCGGGGAGCTGTTTTTT. Its protein is CATRQLNTGELFF.

The rearrangement uses TRBV7-2 and TRBJ1-2; 8 bases agree with TRBD1. The CDR3 sequence is 16 residues long. J was trimmed by 2 bases and V by 1 base; bases with no gene match: 6. Germline assignment: CDR1 SGHTA and CDR2 FQGNSA. CDR3 in amino acids: CASSLVSGGSNYGYTF. In DNA, the CDR3 is TGTGCCAGCAGCTTAGTATCAGGGGGCTCGAACTATGGCTACACCTTC.

The rearrangement links TRBV28 to TRBJ1-4; 9 bases line up with TRBD1. V shed 5 bases, J shed 4 bases, and the junction held 8 bases outside the gene matches. Per germline, CDR1 MDHEN and CDR2 SYDVKM. The CDR3 totals 16 residues. The CDR3 here is CASSPTTGQGNEKLFF. Written as DNA, the CDR3 is TGTGCCAGCAGTCCCACTACGGGACAGGGTAATGAAAAACTGTTTTTT.

The genes are TRBV3-1 (or the pseudogene TRBV3-2) and TRBJ1-4; D may be TRBD1 (6 bases). V was shortened by 4 bases and J by 4 bases, with 16 bases between the two germline ends. Looked up from germline, CDR1 is LGHDT and CDR2 is YNNKEL (reference sequence). CDR3 length equals 16 residues. CDR3 DNA: TGTGCCAGCAGCCTTGGCTCAGGGGCCCTTAATGAAAAACTGTTTTTT. Its protein product is CASSLGSGALNEKLFF.

The V call is TRBV5-8, the J call TRBJ2-3, with TRBD2 matching over 14 bases. The CDR3 is 19 amino acids. Germline loops: CDR1 SGHTS, CDR2 YDEGEE. Trimming removed 4 bases from V and 0 bases from J; junction bases left unmatched: 10. CDR3 amino acids: CASSLGLAGAYTSTDTQYF. The CDR3 nucleotides are TGTGCCAGCAGCCTGGGACTAGCGGGGGCCTACACAAGCACAGATACGCAGTATTTT.

The chain combines TRBV12-5 with TRBJ1-1; D uncertain. The CDR3 has 14 residues. CDR1 is LGHNT and CDR2 is FRNRAP in the germline V gene. The V end was cut by 5 bases, the J end by 4 bases, with 14 bases between. The CDR3 region has the DNA TGTGCTAGTGGTCCCGAGGAGCTGAGCACTGAAGCTTTCTTT. This gives the protein CASGPEELSTEAFF.

A few counts support this clone. The V and J genes are TRBV15 and TRBJ1-5; D is ambiguous. Trimming removed 0 bases at V and 9 bases at J, with 6 bases between. The V gene's germline CDR1 is LNHNV and CDR2 YYDKDF (reference sequence). The CDR3 covers 12 residues. DNA of the CDR3: TGTGCCACCAGCAGAGAGCGGGGGCCCCAGCATTTT. Translated: CATSRERGPQHF.

This chain uses TRBV3-1 (or the pseudogene TRBV3-2) with TRBJ1-2, with 10 bases lining up with TRBD1. With V trimmed by 1 base and J by 8 bases, 4 bases remained unmatched. CDR1 LGHDT and CDR2 YNNKEL come from the germline V gene (reference sequence). This CDR3 is 14 amino acids long. CDR3 sequence: CASSQGQGARGYTF. CDR3 nucleotide sequence: TGTGCCAGCAGCCAAGGACAGGGGGCGAGGGGCTACACCTTC.

The V gene is TRBV2, the J gene TRBJ2-1; D is uncertain. Germline V gene data show CDR1 as SNHLY and CDR2 as FYNNEI. Trimming stripped 6 bases from V and 5 bases from J, with 11 bases between. The CDR3 contains 13 residues. The CDR3 DNA follows: TGTGCCAGCAGGCGGAGCGCCAACAATGAGCAGTTCTTC. Its protein product is CASRRSANNEQFF.

V and J are TRBV11-3 and TRBJ2-1, with 7 bases aligning to TRBD1. J lost 7 bases, V lost 7 bases, and 7 bases had no gene match. Germline lookup yields CDR1 SGHNT and CDR2 YENEEA. This CDR3 has 13 amino acids. This chain's CDR3 is CASNWDSRNEQFF. DNA of the CDR3: TGTGCCAGCAATTGGGACAGTAGGAATGAGCAGTTCTTC.

The CDR3 is CASSLKDSSSYEQYF. CDR3 coding DNA: TGTGCCAGCAGCCTAAAGGACAGTAGCTCCTACGAGCAGTACTTC. The rearrangement joins TRBV27 to TRBJ2-7, with D perhaps TRBD1 (6 bases). Per germline, CDR1 MNHEY and CDR2 SMNVEV (reference sequence). The CDR3 has 15 amino acids. Trimming took 6 bases from V and 0 from J, leaving 15 bases between them.

CDR3 nucleotides: TGCAGCGTTGCTCGGGGGGCAGATACGCAGTATTTT. It translates to CSVARGADTQYF. The chain carries TRBV29-1 and TRBJ2-3, with 7 bases matching TRBD2. In germline, CDR1 is SQVTM, CDR2 ANQGSEA. CDR3 length: 12 residues. The trim removed 4 bases at V and 4 bases at J, leaving 2 bases unmatched.

This chain connects TRBV7-2 to TRBJ2-5, with 10 bases lining up with TRBD1. The V gene end was trimmed by 3 bases and the J gene end by 5 bases; junction bases not matched to a gene: 6. The CDR3 loop spans 15 amino acids. Per germline, CDR1 SGHTA and CDR2 FQGNSA. CDR3 in amino acids: CASSLGQGQGETQYF. The CDR3 DNA follows: TGTGCCAGCAGCTTGGGACAGGGGCAAGGGGAGACCCAGTACTTC.

This chain uses TRBV6-6 with TRBJ2-1; 8 bases map to TRBD1. V lost 5 bases, J lost 5 bases, and 8 bases stayed unmatched. Germline lookup yields CDR1 MNHNY and CDR2 SVGAGI (reference sequence). This CDR3 comprises 15 residues. CDR3 DNA sequence: TGTGCCAGCAGTATACCGGGACAGGAGAACAATGAGCAGTTCTTC. Translating gives CASSIPGQENNEQFF.

The chain is built from TRBV6-1 and TRBJ1-1; D is unclear. With 3 bases removed from V and 4 bases from J, the gap between germline ends came to 18 bases. Germline V gene sequence: CDR1 MNHNS, CDR2 SASEGT. This CDR3 comprises 16 residues. This CDR3 reads CASSDRRGRAGTEAFF. The CDR3 DNA is TGTGCCAGCAGTGACCGGAGAGGGAGGGCTGGCACTGAAGCTTTCTTT.

This chain links TRBV10-2 with TRBJ1-6; tentative D call: TRBD1 (5 bases). CDR1 and CDR2 from the germline V gene are WSHSY and SAAADI. This CDR3 is built from 14 residues. Trimming took 7 bases from V and 1 from J, leaving 8 bases between them. Written as DNA, the CDR3 is TGCGCCAGCACCCCAGGGTCCTATAATTCACCCCTCCACTTT. This gives the protein CASTPGSYNSPLHF.